These 26 T cell receptor beta chains came from one sample sequenced in a study of regulatory T cells in long-lasting Graves disease. The time point denotes: persistent/refractory GD, antithyroid drugs over 5 years with positive TRAb. Researchers made the TCR library from RNA that was extracted from PBMCs. Both iRepertoire HTBI primers and Arm-PCR of CDR3 regions were used to build the TCR beta libraries. TCRdb recomputed calls from the multiplex PCR reads with MiXCR, one row per CDR3 protein. Of under 450,000 distinct CDR3 sequences detected, 20% to 30% appear once; the ten largest clones hold roughly 28%. Sequencing was performed on peripheral blood mononuclear cells (PBMCs), taken when the disease was refractory, from a patient treated with antithyroid drugs. The receptors come from a female donor with Graves disease.

The genes are TRBV27 and TRBJ1-5, with D perhaps matching TRBD1 (5 bases). The germline V gene has CDR1 MNHEY and CDR2 SMNVEV (reference sequence). Trimming removed 1 base at V and 3 bases at J, with 7 bases between. The CDR3 totals 14 residues. CDR3 in amino acids: CASSLYRNNQPQHF. CDR3 nucleotide sequence: TGTGCCAGCAGTTTATACAGGAACAATCAGCCCCAGCATTTT.

The sample holds a few counts of this clonotype. V gene TRBV19 combines with J gene TRBJ1-4; D gene unclear. The CDR3 runs 12 residues. V was clipped by 10 bases and J by 8 bases, with 14 bases between them. CDR1 and CDR2 (germline): LNHDA, SQIVND (reference sequence). The CDR3 is CATSRVEEKLFF. CDR3 in DNA: TGTGCCACCTCGAGGGTAGAAGAAAAACTGTTTTTT.

Only a few counts were recorded for this clonotype. Just one base apart from a much larger clone, this may be a read error. V usage is TRBV28 and J usage is TRBJ1-1; 10 positions agree with TRBD1. V shed 0 bases, J shed 8 bases, and the junction held 15 bases outside the gene matches. CDR3 length: 18 amino acids. CDR1 is MDHEN and CDR2 is SYDVKM in the germline V gene. CDR3 amino acids: CASSLWGRGQGRGQEAFF. The CDR3 DNA reads as TGTGCCAGCAGTTTATGGGGGAGGGGACAGGGGAGAGGGCAAGAAGCTTTCTTT.

This clonotype was counted ten times or more. CDR3 coding DNA: TGTGCCTGGAGTTATAAGCGTAACACTGAAGCTTTCTTT. It codes for CAWSYKRNTEAFF. V and J are TRBV30 and TRBJ1-1, with unresolved D. The germline V gene encodes CDR1 GTSNPN and CDR2 SVGIG (reference sequence). This CDR3 is built from 13 residues. Trimming removed 2 bases at V and 2 bases at J, with 9 bases between.

The chain links TRBV30 to TRBJ1-3; TRBD1 is a possible D gene (5 bases). Trimming removed 2 bases at V and 0 bases at J, with 11 bases between. Germline V gene sequence: CDR1 GTSNPN, CDR2 SVGIG (reference sequence). The CDR3 length is 15 residues. The CDR3 bases are TGTGCCTGGAGTCGTACAGGTGCCTCTGGAAACACCATATATTTT. Protein: CAWSRTGASGNTIYF.

This clonotype was seen once. The rearrangement links TRBV6-2 or TRBV6-3 to TRBJ1-1, with 10 nucleotides matching TRBD1. Germline CDR1 is MNHEY and CDR2 is SVGEGT. Trimming removed 4 bases from V and 5 bases from J; junction bases left unmatched: 7. This CDR3 has 15 residues. CDR3 protein: CASSSMTGGLTEAFF. The CDR3 DNA reads TGTGCCAGCAGTTCCATGACAGGGGGCTTAACTGAAGCTTTCTTT.

This sequence joins TRBV20-1 and TRBJ2-5; 9 nucleotides agree with TRBD1. Losses at the gene ends were 6 bases for V and 0 bases for J; bases not matched to a gene: 5. Germline values: CDR1 DFQATT, CDR2 SNEGSKA (reference sequence). The CDR3 extends over 14 amino acids. This CDR3 is CSAGWDRDQETQYF. The DNA for the CDR3 is TGCAGTGCCGGATGGGACAGGGACCAAGAGACCCAGTACTTC.

This chain joins TRBV5-1 and TRBJ1-1; D not certain. Trimming left V 2 bases short and J 5 bases short, with 10 bases between. Germline V gives CDR1 SGHRS, CDR2 YFSETQ. This CDR3 has 13 residues. The CDR3 region is CASSFPSGTEAFF. The CDR3 DNA reads TGCGCCAGCAGCTTCCCCAGCGGGACTGAAGCTTTCTTT.

J is TRBJ1-1 and V is TRBV29-1; no clear D. V gave up 0 bases and J gave up 0 bases, with 8 bases separating them. The length of the CDR3 is 14 residues. Looked up from germline, CDR1 is SQVTM and CDR2 is ANQGSEA. This CDR3 is CSVEDPAVNTEAFF. DNA of the CDR3: TGCAGCGTTGAAGATCCGGCCGTGAACACTGAAGCTTTCTTT.

In its sample, this clonotype was seen a few times. This chain's CDR3 is CASSLGFNPDYEQYF. CDR3 sequence (DNA): TGTGCCAGCAGCTTAGGTTTCAACCCGGACTACGAGCAGTACTTC. The V gene is TRBV11-2, the J gene TRBJ2-7; no clear D gene. The CDR3 contains 15 residues. CDR1 and CDR2 (germline): SGHAT, FQNNGV. Trimming pared 1 base from V and 3 bases from J, leaving 13 bases between.

The chain uses TRBV18 and TRBJ2-2; D not certain. Looked up from germline, CDR1 is KGHSH and CDR2 is LQKENI. V dropped 2 bases and J dropped 3 bases, with 7 bases sitting between them. The CDR3 runs 14 residues. The CDR3 here is CASSPNRDTGELFF. The CDR3 bases are TGTGCCAGCTCACCAAATAGAGACACCGGGGAGCTGTTTTTT.

The chain recombines TRBV6-9 with TRBJ1-4, with D tentatively TRBD1 (6 bases). V was pared by 3 bases and J by 8 bases, with 13 bases between. Looked up from germline, CDR1 is MNHGY and CDR2 is SVAAGI. The CDR3 runs to 14 residues. CDR3 sequence: CASSYSGGLEKLFF. The CDR3 DNA follows: TGTGCCAGCAGTTACAGTGGGGGGCTAGAAAAACTGTTTTTT.

There are a few counts of this clonotype. This chain joins TRBV11-2 and TRBJ2-7; D remains unclear. Trimming pared 4 bases from V and 5 bases from J, leaving 12 bases between. The CDR3 covers 13 residues. Germline CDR1 and CDR2: SGHAT and FQNNGV. The CDR3 DNA follows: TGTGCCAGCAGCTCCCCCGTGGAAAACGAGCAGTACTTC. Protein product: CASSSPVENEQYF.

This clonotype was seen more than once but under ten times. The chain couples TRBV14 to TRBJ1-1, with unresolved D. Germline V CDR1 and CDR2: SGHDN, FVKESK. CDR3 length: 13 amino acids. Trimming removed 3 bases at V and 3 bases at J, with 8 bases between. The CDR3 DNA sequence: TGTGCCAGCAGCCACCTGCGGGACACTGAAGCTTTCTTT. Amino acids: CASSHLRDTEAFF. Filled out from reference TRBV14 and TRBJ1-1, the complete variable domain reads EAGVTQFPSHSVIEKGQTVTLRCDPISGHDNLYWYRRVMGKEIKFLLHFVKESKQDESGMPNNRFLAERTGGTYSTLKVQPAELEDSGVYFCASSHLRDTEAFFGQGTRLTVV.

The chain joins TRBV5-1 to TRBJ2-3, with 11 bases aligning to TRBD1. This CDR3 is built from 16 residues. CDR1 SGHRS and CDR2 YFSETQ come from the germline V gene. Germline trimming cut 0 bases from V and 6 bases from J; bases unmatched to any gene: 6. The CDR3 here is CASSLAGTGGYDTQYF. As DNA, the CDR3 is TGCGCCAGCAGCTTGGCCGGGACAGGGGGTTACGATACGCAGTATTTT.

This clonotype came up a few times. The chain joins TRBV12-3 or TRBV12-4 to TRBJ2-2; TRBD2 matches at 8 bases. This CDR3 contains 18 residues. V was clipped by 4 bases and J by 5 bases; unmatched bases: 15. The chain's CDR3 is CASSSPSGLAGVTGELFF. The CDR3 DNA follows: TGTGCCAGCAGTTCTCCATCAGGACTAGCTGGGGTAACCGGGGAGCTGTTTTTT.

In this sample, this clonotype turned up many times. The V call is TRBV2, the J call TRBJ1-5; the D gene is possibly TRBD1 (6 bases). V dropped 7 bases and J dropped 4 bases, with 11 bases sitting between them. The CDR3 is 13 residues long. Germline loops: CDR1 SNHLY, CDR2 FYNNEI. The CDR3 DNA sequence: TGTGCCAGCACCGGAGGACAGAATCAGCCCCAGCATTTT. The encoded protein is CASTGGQNQPQHF.

This clonotype occurred many times. The chain uses TRBV2 and TRBJ1-1; D is unclear. V was cut by 3 bases and J by 4 bases, with 12 bases left in between. This CDR3 contains 14 residues. Looked up from germline, CDR1 is SNHLY and CDR2 is FYNNEI. The CDR3 DNA follows: TGTGCCAGCAGTGATTTAATGGGAGGCACTGAAGCTTTCTTT. The encoded protein is CASSDLMGGTEAFF.

This clonotype has a count of ten or more. The CDR3 is CASSIGLARTQYF. CDR3 DNA sequence: TGTGCCAGCAGCATTGGACTAGCCAGGACCCAGTACTTC. The chain is built from TRBV12-3 or TRBV12-4 and TRBJ2-5; TRBD2 matches at 8 bases. This CDR3 contains 13 residues. With V trimmed by 6 bases and J by 7 bases, 7 bases remained unmatched.

This clonotype appeared a single time. The chain couples TRBV10-3 to TRBJ2-2, with TRBD1 matching over 10 bases. This CDR3 comprises 15 residues. The germline gives CDR1 ENHRY, CDR2 SYGVKD. V lost 11 bases and J lost 7; bases outside the gene matches: 13. The CDR3: CAVRDRGEIDGELFF. CDR3 sequence (DNA): TGTGCCGTCCGGGACAGGGGAGAAATCGACGGGGAGCTGTTTTTT.

The V gene is TRBV25-1, the J gene TRBJ1-1, with 10 bases fitting TRBD1. J gave up 4 bases and V 6 bases, and 14 bases lay outside the gene matches. Germline-derived CDR1 and CDR2 are MGHDK and SYGVNS. This CDR3 has 17 amino acids. The DNA of the CDR3 is TGTGCCAGCAGCTCGAGACAGGGGGCAGCGAGGGCCACTGAAGCTTTCTTT. Amino acids: CASSSRQGAARATEAFF.

This clonotype was observed at least ten times. The chain uses TRBV6-2 or TRBV6-3 and TRBJ2-7; 9 nucleotides line up with TRBD2. Germline V gene data show CDR1 as MNHEY and CDR2 as SVGEGT. Germline trimming cut 0 bases from V and 0 bases from J; bases unmatched to any gene: 6. The CDR3 consists of 17 residues. This chain's CDR3 is CASSYSEGTSLSYEQYF. CDR3 sequence (DNA): TGTGCCAGCAGTTACTCGGAAGGGACTAGCCTCTCCTACGAGCAGTACTTC.

The J gene is TRBJ1-1, the V gene TRBV16; D unresolved. Germline V CDR1 and CDR2: KGHSY, FQNENV. Deletions cut 2 bases from V and 2 bases from J, with 9 bases between. The CDR3 spans 14 residues. CDR3: CASSQGPGNTEAFF. The CDR3 DNA reads TGTGCCAGCAGCCAAGGGCCCGGAAACACTGAAGCTTTCTTT.

This clonotype was counted ten times or more. The chain links TRBV28 to TRBJ1-5; D remains ambiguous. V lost 5 bases and J lost 6, with 14 bases in between. Germline values: CDR1 MDHEN, CDR2 SYDVKM. There are 14 residues in the CDR3. This CDR3 is CASSNNRQSQPQHF. The CDR3 coding sequence is TGTGCCAGCAGTAATAACCGTCAGAGTCAGCCCCAGCATTTT.

For this clonotype: A read error may produce the germline difference seen at one junction end. This rearrangement joins TRBV7-7 to TRBJ2-2, with D tentatively TRBD1 (6 bases). Germline-derived CDR1 and CDR2 are SSHAT and FNYEAQ (reference sequence). The CDR3 is 13 amino acids. The CDR3 loop is CASNKGGTGELFF. CDR3 sequence (DNA): TGTGCTAGCAACAAAGGGGGAACCGGGGAGCTGTTTTTT.

The sample holds many counts of this clonotype. The chain has TRBV24-1 and TRBJ2-1; a possible D gene is TRBD1 (6 bases). The CDR3 has 16 residues. Trimming pared 0 bases from V and 1 base from J, leaving 9 bases between. CDR1 and CDR2 from the germline V gene are KGHDR and SFDVKD. CDR3 sequence reads: CATSDLVGGSYNEQFF. The CDR3 DNA sequence: TGTGCCACCAGTGATTTGGTAGGGGGATCCTACAATGAGCAGTTCTTC.